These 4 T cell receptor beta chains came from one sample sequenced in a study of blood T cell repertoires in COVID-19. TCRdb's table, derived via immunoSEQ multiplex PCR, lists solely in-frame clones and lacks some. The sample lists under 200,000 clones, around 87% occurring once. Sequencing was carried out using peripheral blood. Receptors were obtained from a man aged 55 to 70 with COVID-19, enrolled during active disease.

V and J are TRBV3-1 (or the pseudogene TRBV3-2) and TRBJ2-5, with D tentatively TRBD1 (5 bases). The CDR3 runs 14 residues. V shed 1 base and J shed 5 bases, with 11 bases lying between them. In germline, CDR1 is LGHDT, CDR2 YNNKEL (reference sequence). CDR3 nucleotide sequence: TGTGCCAGCAGCCAAGGACAGAGGCGGGAGACCCAGTACTTC. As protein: CASSQGQRRETQYF.

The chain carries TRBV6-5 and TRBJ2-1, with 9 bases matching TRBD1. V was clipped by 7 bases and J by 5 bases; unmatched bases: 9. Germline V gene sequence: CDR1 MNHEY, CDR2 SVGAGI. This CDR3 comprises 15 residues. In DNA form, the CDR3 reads TGTGCCAGCAACCCGGGACAGGGACCCCACAATGAGCAGTTCTTC. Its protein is CASNPGQGPHNEQFF.

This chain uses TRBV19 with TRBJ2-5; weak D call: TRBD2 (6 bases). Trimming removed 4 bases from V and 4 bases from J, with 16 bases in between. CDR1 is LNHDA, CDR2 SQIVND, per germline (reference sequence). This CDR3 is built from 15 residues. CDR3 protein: CASSRGVGGGETQYF. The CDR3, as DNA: TGTGCCAGTAGTAGAGGTGTCGGGGGAGGAGAGACCCAGTACTTC.

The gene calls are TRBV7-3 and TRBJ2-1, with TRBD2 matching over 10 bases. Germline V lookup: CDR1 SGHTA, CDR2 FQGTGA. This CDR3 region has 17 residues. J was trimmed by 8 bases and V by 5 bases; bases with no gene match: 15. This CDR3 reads CASSKRGGASGSDEQFF. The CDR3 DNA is TGTGCCAGCAGCAAACGAGGCGGGGCTAGCGGGAGCGATGAGCAGTTCTTC.